This T cell receptor (beta chain) was found in a study of T cell responses to AZD1222 COVID-19 vaccine. General observations from the study: Nearly half of unique spike-specific TCRs reportedly avoided B.1.351 and B.1.1.7 mutated regions. Spike-specific TCR breadth and depth went up after people got two AZD1222 doses.

Comments on this clone: Its antigen is not identified.

There are 15 residues in the CDR3. In germline, CDR1 is MGHRA, CDR2 YSYEKL. V lost 2 bases to trimming and J lost 5 bases, with 16 bases between them. Generated by immunoSEQ multiplex PCR, the TCRdb table keeps only in-frame clones and is missing some. The sample yields 95,000 or so clones, about nine tenths seen once. This specimen consisted of peripheral blood, obtained 28 days after the second AZD1222 dose. This sequence joins TRBV4-1 and TRBJ2-7; TRBD1 might be the D (7 bases). The sequence derives from an adult who received the AZD1222 COVID-19 vaccine. The CDR3 nucleotides read TGCGCCAGCAGCCAACTCTCGGAGGGGGCGGACGAGCAGTACTTC. As protein: CASSQLSEGADEQYF.